A selection of T cell receptor beta chains follows, all from one sample in a study of T cell clonotyping in hematopoietic cell transplantation. Assay: immunoSEQ multiplex PCR; the TCRdb copy retains only in-frame clones and omits some. The repertoire has several thousand clones, roughly 79% of them found once; the top ten carry approximately 4.8%. The sample in question was peripheral blood mononuclear cells, obtained 180 days after allogeneic stem cell transplant. The receptors were sampled from a female patient in her fifties or sixties who had an allogeneic stem cell transplant from an unrelated donor, so the T cells may come from the graft donor. Some clones in this sample may be carry-over from other donors' samples. CDR3s include the opening cysteine and the closing phenylalanine or tryptophan. D genes are given only for firm matches. For some rows the clone size is stated as once, few or many, or as a class when expanded; others skip it.

>TRBJ2-3|TRBV25-1|TRBD1|once
TGTGCCAGCAGCGGGACAGGTAGCAGGGGAGATACGCAGTATTTT
CASSGTGSRGDTQYF
>TRBJ1-5|TRBV5-1|NA|NA
TGCGCCAGCAGCTTGGGAGCATCTTCCCCCAATCAGCCCCAGCATTTT
CASSLGASSPNQPQHF
>TRBJ1-6|TRBV6-5|TRBD1|NA
TGTGCCAGCAGTACTACGGGGACAGCTATTTCACCCCTCCACTTT
CASSTTGTAISPLHF
>TRBJ1-2|TRBV6-1|NA|NA
TGTGCCAGCAGCGAAAACGGCAACAGGGCTTCGGGCTACACCTTC
CASSENGNRASGYTF
>TRBJ2-3|TRBV6-5|NA|NA
TGTGCCAGCAGTTACCGATACACAGATACGCAGTATTTT
CASSYRYTDTQYF
>TRBJ2-2|TRBV27|NA|once
TGTGCCAGCAGTTTAAACTCCCCCCCGGGGGAGCTGTTTTTT
CASSLNSPPGELFF
>TRBJ2-5|TRBV6-1|NA|NA
TGTGCCAGCAGCCTTGACCCCGGGGAGACCCAGTACTTC
CASSLDPGETQYF
>TRBJ2-5|TRBV20-1|NA|NA
TGCAGTGCTAGTTGGGTGGAGACCCAGTACTTC
CSASWVETQYF
>TRBJ1-4|TRBV5-4|TRBD1|NA
TGTGCCAGCAGCTCGTCCGGGACAGAAGAAAAACTGTTTTTT
CASSSSGTEEKLFF
>TRBJ1-1|TRBV7-3|NA|NA
TGTGCCAGCAGCTTATACGGCGGTGGGACTGAAGCTTTCTTT
CASSLYGGGTEAFF
>TRBJ1-2|TRBV6-1|NA|NA
TGTGCCAGCAGTGAAGCGAGCAGTACCCCGCTTGGCTACACCTTC
CASSEASSTPLGYTF